This T cell receptor (beta chain) stems from a study of T cell repertoires and Cas9 in healthy adults. Germline loops: CDR1 KGHSH, CDR2 LQKENI. CDR3 length: 13 amino acids. Trimming removed 0 bases from V and 5 bases from J, with 7 bases in between. TCRdb's table, derived via immunoSEQ multiplex PCR, lists solely in-frame clones and lacks some. The table shows more than 20,000 clones, with approximately 90% occurring only once. Specimen: CD4+ effector T cells (CD127+, CD25-, CD137-, CD154-) from PBMCs; culture status not recorded. V gene TRBV18 combines with J gene TRBJ1-2; D remains ambiguous. This receptor was taken from a human donor in good health. The CDR3 DNA reads TGTGCCAGCTCACCACCGGGCGGATATGGCTACACCTTC. Residues: CASSPPGGYGYTF.